One TCR beta chain is described in this entry. The antigen remains unidentified. This sample stems from a study of vaccination effects on CD4 cells after COVID-19. Study overall: Among convalescent patients, two provided samples 16 days and one week before vaccination.

The table came from immunoSEQ multiplex PCR; TCRdb's copy has only in-frame clones and leaves some out. The data contain 20,000 to 30,000 clones, around 79% of them seen just once; the ten biggest clones take up roughly a fifth. This CDR3 has 13 residues. The V end was cut by 6 bases, the J end by 3 bases, with 6 bases between. From germline, CDR1 is MNHEY and CDR2 SVGAGI. Using viral peptide pools, the ViraFEST assay grew out antigen-specific CD4+ T cells prior to sequencing. Scientists isolated CD4+ T cells after a roughly ten-day culture period ended. The person was diagnosed with PCR-confirmed SARS-CoV-2 infection between March and December 2020. Around 2.2 million PBMC per well received approximately 11 IU/ml IL-2 and 9.5 to 10 ug/ml peptides in culture. Broader study findings: The study got few convalescent patients and did not collect any early post-infection timepoints. Clones that were induced by infection or by vaccine showed marked contraction late after vaccination.

The chain has TRBV6-5 and TRBJ1-6; D is unclear. This clonotype was obtained from a human donor who had a prior SARS-CoV-2 infection. The sample was CD4+ T cells from PBMCs cultured with HCoV-NL63 spike peptides, taken before COVID-19 vaccination. CDR3 bases: TGTGCCAGCAGCCAGATCTATAATTCACCCCTCCACTTT. Amino acid sequence: CASSQIYNSPLHF.